The 29 T cell receptor beta chains below were found in one sample sequenced in a study of graft-versus-host responses after intestinal transplantation. The method was immunoSEQ multiplex PCR; TCRdb's version includes in-frame clones alone and lacks a portion of them. Among some 120,000 clones listed, approximately 90% were seen once. No cognate antigen is known for these TCRs. Sequencing was performed on unstimulated CD4+ T cells sorted from spleen or lymph node cells, taken before transplant. These receptors originate from a human donor who was the organ donor for an intestinal transplant.

V usage is TRBV21-1 and J usage is TRBJ2-3; TRBD1 is the table's D call and was not checked against the DNA. TRBV21-1 is recorded as a pseudogene. The CDR3 consists of 12 residues. The CDR3 protein is CARGQGGDTQYF. The CDR3 DNA is TGTGCCAGGGGACAGGGAGGAGATACGCAGTATTTT.

This chain links TRBV28 with TRBJ2-6, with a tentative D call TRBD1 (5 bases). The V and J ends lost 4 bases and 0 bases respectively, with 7 bases between them. CDR3 length equals 15 residues. Germline values: CDR1 MDHEN, CDR2 SYDVKM. This chain's CDR3 is CASSSDSSGANVLTF. The CDR3 DNA reads TGTGCCAGCAGTTCTGACAGCTCTGGGGCCAACGTCCTGACTTTC. Full variable domain (outside the CDR3, taken from reference TRBV28 and TRBJ2-6): DVKVTQSSRYLVKRTGEKVFLECVQDMDHENMFWYRQDPGLGLRLIYFSYDVKMKEKGDIPEGYSVSREKKERFSLILESASTNQTSMYLCASSSDSSGANVLTFGAGSRLTVL.

The rearrangement links TRBV28 to TRBJ2-7, with 11 bases aligning to TRBD2. This CDR3 spans 15 amino acids. Germline CDR1 is MDHEN and CDR2 is SYDVKM. The J segment lost 2 bases and the V segment lost 5 bases, leaving 5 bases of the junction unmatched. CDR3 sequence: CASSVLAGGTYEQYF. CDR3 sequence (DNA): TGTGCCAGCAGTGTATTAGCGGGAGGGACCTACGAGCAGTACTTC.

This clone was counted between two and nine times. The V gene is TRBV30, the J gene TRBJ1-4; D not certain. Trimming cost V 4 bases and J 3 bases, with 9 bases left between them. CDR1 is GTSNPN and CDR2 is SVGIG in the germline V gene (reference sequence). The CDR3 is made up of 13 amino acids. CDR3 in DNA: TGTGCCTGGAAAAGAAGGGCTAATGAAAAACTGTTTTTT. As protein: CAWKRRANEKLFF.

V is TRBV5-6 and J is TRBJ2-1, with 12 positions matching TRBD1. The CDR3 consists of 14 residues. V dropped 3 bases and J dropped 9; count of bases not matched to a gene: 4. In germline, CDR1 is SGHDT, CDR2 YYEEEE. CDR3 bases: TGTGCCAGCAGCTCCGGGACAGGGGGCGCTGAGCAGTTCTTC. Translated, it gives CASSSGTGGAEQFF.

The chain has TRBV11-3 and TRBJ2-3; TRBD2 aligns across 9 bases. With 1 base clipped from V and 5 bases from J, the junction kept 10 bases outside the gene matches. The CDR3 covers 17 residues. Germline lookup yields CDR1 SGHNT and CDR2 YENEEA. CDR3 nucleotide sequence: TGTGCCAGCAGCTTAGTTCACCGCGGGAGGGCTGAAGATACGCAGTATTTT. It encodes CASSLVHRGRAEDTQYF. Based on the CDR3 plus reference TRBV11-3 and TRBJ2-3, the full variable domain is EAGVVQSPRYKIIEKKQPVAFWCNPISGHNTLYWYLQNLGQGPELLIRYENEEAVDDSQLPKDRFSAERLKGVDSTLKIQPAELGDSAVYLCASSLVHRGRAEDTQYFGPGTRLTVL.

This clone was counted only a few times. The rearrangement joins TRBV7-9 to TRBJ1-3; D uncertain. Germline CDR1 SEHNR, CDR2 FQNEAQ (reference sequence). The CDR3 has 15 residues. V was shortened by 5 bases and J by 5 bases, with 16 bases between the two germline ends. The CDR3 coding sequence is TGTGCCAGCAGCAAGGAATATAGCGGGAGAAACACCATATATTTT. Protein sequence: CASSKEYSGRNTIYF.

This clone appeared once. The chain uses TRBV28 and TRBJ1-2, with D tentatively TRBD1 (5 bases). V lost 4 bases and J lost 4, with 7 bases in between. The V gene's germline CDR1 is MDHEN and CDR2 SYDVKM. The CDR3 length is 12 residues. CDR3 residues: CASSSDSYGYTF. The CDR3 bases are TGTGCCAGCAGTTCCGACAGCTATGGCTACACCTTC.

The rearrangement joins TRBV7-3 to TRBJ2-2; 12 bases fit TRBD2. The CDR3 runs to 16 residues. Losses at the gene ends were 5 bases for V and 0 bases for J; bases not matched to a gene: 1. Germline V CDR1 and CDR2: SGHTA, FQGTGA. The CDR3 protein is CASSLAGGSNTGELFF. The CDR3 DNA reads as TGTGCCAGCAGCCTAGCGGGAGGGTCGAACACCGGGGAGCTGTTTTTT.

V usage is TRBV7-2 and J usage is TRBJ1-1; D uncertain. V was shortened by 1 base and J by 0 bases, with 3 bases between the two germline ends. The CDR3 consists of 13 residues. CDR1 and CDR2 (germline): SGHTA, FQGNSA. In DNA form, the CDR3 reads TGTGCCAGCAGCTTAGTGGTGAACACTGAAGCTTTCTTT. Its translation: CASSLVVNTEAFF.

The chain has TRBV7-6 and TRBJ2-3, with 14 bases identical to TRBD2. V was pared by 4 bases and J by 5 bases, with 8 bases of the junction left unmatched. This CDR3 contains 17 residues. Per the germline V gene, CDR1 is SGHVS and CDR2 is FNYEAQ. The CDR3 coding sequence is TGTGCCAGCAGCTCTGGGACTAGCGGGAGTTATGGAGATACGCAGTATTTT. Protein: CASSSGTSGSYGDTQYF.

The chain joins TRBV6-5 to TRBJ2-1, with D possibly matching TRBD1 (5 bases). In germline, CDR1 is MNHEY, CDR2 SVGAGI. Trimming pared 4 bases from V and 2 bases from J, leaving 9 bases between. The CDR3 covers 14 residues. CDR3 amino acids: CASSFSTAYNEQFF. CDR3 nucleotide sequence: TGTGCCAGCAGTTTCTCGACAGCCTACAATGAGCAGTTCTTC.

The chain joins TRBV6-1 to TRBJ2-7; 14 bases fit TRBD2. The CDR3 covers 15 residues. V lost 5 bases and J lost 4; bases outside the gene matches: 4. Per germline, CDR1 MNHNS and CDR2 SASEGT. CDR3: CASSWGTSGGYEQYF. CDR3 DNA: TGTGCCAGCAGTTGGGGGACTAGCGGGGGATACGAGCAGTACTTC.

The chain couples TRBV28 to TRBJ2-3; maybe TRBD1 (6 bases). The CDR3 length is 15 residues. Trimming shortened V by 3 bases and J by 4 bases, and 14 bases separated the two germline ends. The germline gives CDR1 MDHEN, CDR2 SYDVKM. This CDR3 is CASSFSRGKPDTQYF. The CDR3 DNA sequence: TGTGCCAGCAGTTTCAGCAGGGGCAAACCAGATACGCAGTATTTT.

This chain joins TRBV7-2 and TRBJ2-2, with D possibly matching TRBD1 (6 bases). Germline CDR1 reads SGHTA; CDR2 reads FQGNSA. The V gene lost 3 bases and the J gene lost 4 bases, with 15 bases spanning the gap. CDR3 length: 16 amino acids. The CDR3 loop reads CASSFTFQGFTGELFF. In nucleotides, the CDR3 is TGTGCCAGCAGCTTTACCTTTCAGGGGTTCACCGGGGAGCTGTTTTTT.

This sequence joins TRBV10-3 and TRBJ2-2; 8 nucleotides agree with TRBD1. The V segment lost 2 bases and the J segment 2 bases; nucleotides outside the gene matches: 1. This CDR3 has 15 residues. The germline gives CDR1 ENHRY, CDR2 SYGVKD. CDR3 sequence reads: CAISEDRGNTGELFF. The CDR3 DNA reads as TGTGCCATCAGTGAGGACAGGGGTAACACCGGGGAGCTGTTTTTT.

V usage is TRBV9 and J usage is TRBJ2-5, with 7 bases fitting TRBD2. This CDR3 has 14 amino acids. With V trimmed by 0 bases and J by 3 bases, 2 bases remained unmatched. In germline, CDR1 is SGDLS, CDR2 YYNGEE. As DNA, the CDR3 is TGTGCCAGCAGCGTAGTGCGGGAGAAAGAGACCCAGTACTTC. Translating it yields CASSVVREKETQYF.

The CDR3, as DNA: TGTGCCTGGGCAAGACAGGGATACGATGGCTACACCTTC. Protein product: CAWARQGYDGYTF. This chain joins TRBV30 and TRBJ1-2; TRBD1 aligns across 7 bases. V trimming: 5 bases; J trimming: 6 bases; junction bases outside the gene matches: 9. From germline, CDR1 is GTSNPN and CDR2 SVGIG (reference sequence). There are 13 residues in the CDR3.

This clone was observed a single time. The chain has TRBV6-6 and TRBJ1-1; D remains unclear. Trimming cost V 3 bases and J 7 bases, with 15 bases left between them. The CDR3 spans 14 residues. Germline V CDR1 and CDR2: MNHNY, SVGAGI (reference sequence). In DNA form, the CDR3 reads TGTGCCAGCAGTTATGGTTTTGGCACCGGTGAAGCTTTCTTT. Amino acids: CASSYGFGTGEAFF.

Comment on this clone: The sample carries other DNA sequences with the same CDR3. The V gene is TRBV18, the J gene TRBJ1-2, with D hard to call. V was cut by 2 bases and J by 4 bases, with 5 bases left in between. Germline CDR1 and CDR2: KGHSH and LQKENI. The CDR3 is 12 amino acids. CDR3 protein: CASSPKSYGYTF. Written as DNA, the CDR3 is TGTGCCAGCTCACCAAAAAGCTATGGCTACACCTTC.

The table lists this clone with a count of one. The genes are TRBV4-1 and TRBJ2-5; D unclear. The V end was cut by 4 bases, the J end by 2 bases, with 11 bases between. The germline V gene encodes CDR1 MGHRA and CDR2 YSYEKL. The CDR3 length is 14 residues. CDR3: CASSLLGRQETQYF. CDR3 DNA sequence: TGCGCCAGCAGCCTTTTAGGACGACAAGAGACCCAGTACTTC.

The V and J genes are TRBV18 and TRBJ1-2, with TRBD1 matching over 12 bases. V lost 2 bases, J lost 6 bases, and 10 bases stayed unmatched. This CDR3 is built from 17 residues. Germline CDR1 and CDR2: KGHSH and LQKENI. CDR3 protein: CASSPNLSGQGADGYTF. For the CDR3, the DNA is TGTGCCAGCTCACCAAATCTCTCGGGACAGGGGGCGGATGGCTACACCTTC.

This chain joins TRBV7-2 and TRBJ2-1; the D gene is possibly TRBD1 (5 bases). This CDR3 is 14 amino acids long. The ends were cut back, 1 base at V and 2 bases at J, with 6 bases in the middle. Per germline, CDR1 SGHTA and CDR2 FQGNSA. The CDR3 region is CASSLGTTYNEQFF. CDR3 DNA sequence: TGTGCCAGCAGCTTAGGGACAACCTACAATGAGCAGTTCTTC.

The chain couples TRBV27 to TRBJ1-3; D not certain. V lost 5 bases to trimming and J lost 8 bases, with 19 bases between them. The CDR3 length is 15 residues. The germline CDR1 and CDR2 sequences are MNHEY and SMNVEV (reference sequence). CDR3 in DNA: TGTGCCAGCAGTCGAAGCGGACCGCATGGCGACACCATATATTTT. Protein product: CASSRSGPHGDTIYF.

This chain connects TRBV5-5 to TRBJ1-1, with D possibly matching TRBD1 (5 bases). CDR1 SGHKS and CDR2 YYEKEE come from the germline V gene (reference sequence). V was shortened by 1 base and J by 1 base, with 11 bases between the two germline ends. The CDR3 length is 15 residues. The CDR3 loop reads CASSLLGGPNTEAFF. The CDR3 region has the DNA TGTGCCAGCAGCTTGCTCGGGGGTCCGAACACTGAAGCTTTCTTT.

The chain recombines TRBV14 with TRBJ1-1; D remains unclear. Germline V CDR1 and CDR2: SGHDN, FVKESK. The CDR3 consists of 17 residues. Trimming removed 3 bases from V and 1 base from J, with 18 bases in between. CDR3 protein: CASSHSLLGFKNTEAFF. The CDR3 bases are TGTGCCAGCAGCCATAGTCTTCTCGGCTTCAAGAACACTGAAGCTTTCTTT.

This clone was seen only once. The chain links TRBV27 to TRBJ2-7, with TRBD1 as a possible D gene (5 bases). The CDR3 consists of 16 residues. Germline-derived CDR1 and CDR2 are MNHEY and SMNVEV (reference sequence). The V gene lost 0 bases and the J gene lost 6 bases, with 18 bases spanning the gap. The CDR3 reads CASSLSWAETVLEQYF. In nucleotides, the CDR3 is TGTGCCAGCAGTTTATCGTGGGCCGAGACAGTCCTCGAGCAGTACTTC.

This chain uses TRBV6-5 with TRBJ1-1; no reliable D call. This CDR3 is 14 amino acids long. Trimming took 4 bases from V and 2 from J, leaving 11 bases between them. The germline gives CDR1 MNHEY, CDR2 SVGAGI. The CDR3 is CASSFRSGNTEAFF. The CDR3 nucleotides are TGTGCCAGCAGTTTTAGGAGTGGTAACACTGAAGCTTTCTTT.

The rearrangement joins TRBV4-1 to TRBJ1-3; weak D call: TRBD1 (5 bases). Trimming left V 4 bases short and J 0 bases short, with 13 bases between. The CDR3 is 16 amino acids. The germline CDR1 and CDR2 sequences are MGHRA and YSYEKL. The CDR3 DNA follows: TGCGCCAGCAGCCCTGCAGGGCGAAGCTCTGGAAACACCATATATTTT. This translates into CASSPAGRSSGNTIYF.